The next 8 T cell receptor beta chains were all read from a single sample in a study of blood T cell repertoires in COVID-19. TCRdb's copy holds only in-frame clones and misses some; the assay was immunoSEQ multiplex PCR. The sample records 140,000 to 150,000 clones, over 70% being singletons. Sequenced material: peripheral blood. The receptors here all came from a man in his forties or fifties with active or convalescent COVID-19.

The V call is TRBV4-1, the J call TRBJ2-1, with 12 bases that match TRBD2. The germline V gene has CDR1 MGHRA and CDR2 YSYEKL. CDR3 length: 18 amino acids. The V and J ends lost 1 base and 2 bases, in that order; junction bases with no gene match: 6. The CDR3 loop reads CASSQGTSGIYTYNEQFF. The CDR3 nucleotides are TGCGCCAGCAGCCAAGGGACTAGCGGGATTTACACCTACAATGAGCAGTTCTTC.

The chain joins TRBV20-1 to TRBJ1-2; no clear D gene. With 6 bases removed from V and 7 bases from J, the gap between germline ends came to 12 bases. The V gene's germline CDR1 is DFQATT and CDR2 SNEGSKA (reference sequence). This CDR3 region has 11 residues. The CDR3: CSAPEAGGYTF. In DNA, the CDR3 is TGCAGTGCACCGGAGGCGGGTGGCTACACCTTC.

This clone has at least ten counts. This chain links TRBV4-2 with TRBJ1-5, with D possibly being TRBD1 (6 bases). The ends were cut back, 4 bases at V and 7 bases at J, with 14 bases in the middle. CDR1 and CDR2 from the germline V gene are LGHNA and YNFKEQ. The CDR3 has 14 amino acids. The CDR3 loop reads CASSLPGGAQPQHF. For the CDR3, the DNA is TGTGCCAGCAGCCTCCCGGGGGGGGCCCAGCCCCAGCATTTT.

J is TRBJ2-1 and V is TRBV24-1; D possibly corresponds to TRBD2 (5 bases). Between the trimmed V and J ends, which lost 3 bases and 0 bases, there was a span of 20 bases. The CDR3 sequence is 19 residues long. CDR1 and CDR2 from the germline V gene are KGHDR and SFDVKD. The CDR3 DNA follows: TGTGCCACCAGTGATAACTCCTTTTCCGGGAAAAGCTCCTACAATGAGCAGTTCTTC. This encodes CATSDNSFSGKSSYNEQFF.

This chain connects TRBV7-2 to TRBJ2-1; D might be TRBD2 (7 bases). Trimming removed 5 bases from V and 7 bases from J, with 21 bases in between. The length of the CDR3 is 16 residues. The V gene's germline CDR1 is SGHTA and CDR2 FQGNSA. The CDR3 nucleotides are TGTGCCAGCAGCCTCTTAGGACTAGGAGGGGGGAATGAGCAGTTCTTC. It translates to CASSLLGLGGGNEQFF.

This chain links TRBV3-1 (or the pseudogene TRBV3-2) with TRBJ1-5; no firm D call. V lost 4 bases, J lost 4 bases, and 8 bases lay in between. CDR3 size: 13 residues. CDR1 and CDR2 from the germline V gene are LGHDT and YNNKEL (reference sequence). The CDR3 loop is CASSPVRNQPQHF. DNA of the CDR3: TGTGCCAGCAGCCCGGTACGAAATCAGCCCCAGCATTTT.

The CDR3 DNA is TGCGCCAGCAGCTTGCTACTTGCGCAAGAGACCCAGTACTTC. Its translation is CASSLLLAQETQYF. The gene calls are TRBV5-1 and TRBJ2-5; the D is unclear. Germline loops: CDR1 SGHRS, CDR2 YFSETQ. The V and J ends lost 1 base and 2 bases respectively, with 9 bases between them. The CDR3 totals 14 residues.

The chain has TRBV28 and TRBJ2-7; the match to TRBD1 covers 7 bases. Looked up from germline, CDR1 is MDHEN and CDR2 is SYDVKM. The CDR3 sequence is 16 residues long. The V segment lost 8 bases and the J segment 7 bases; nucleotides outside the gene matches: 20. CDR3 nucleotide sequence: TGTGCCAGCCGCCAGACCCACTGGGACAGTGTACGGGAGCAGTACTTC. It encodes CASRQTHWDSVREQYF.